The following is a TCR beta chain sequence with its context. With V trimmed by 2 bases and J by 5 bases, 7 bases remained unmatched. Germline loops: CDR1 MNHEY, CDR2 SVGAGI. This CDR3 has 15 amino acids. Treatment reported: oral pan-JAK inhibitor, 5-10 mg twice daily. These data are taken from a study of CD8+ T cells in alopecia areata. Extraction and reverse transcription of RNA yielded cDNA as the sequencing template. TCRdb's table, derived via immunoSEQ multiplex PCR, lists solely in-frame clones and lacks some. This sample yields 150,000 to 200,000 clones, of which approximately 50% are seen a single time; 10% belongs to the top ten.

The rearrangement links TRBV6-5 to TRBJ2-5, with 8 bases aligning to TRBD2. This TCR came from a human donor with alopecia areata. Specimen: CD8+ T cells sorted from blood, collected around week 54, from a patient treated with tofacitinib. The CDR3 region is CASSYGAGVTETQYF. The CDR3 DNA sequence: TGTGCCAGCAGTTACGGAGCGGGGGTTACGGAGACCCAGTACTTC.